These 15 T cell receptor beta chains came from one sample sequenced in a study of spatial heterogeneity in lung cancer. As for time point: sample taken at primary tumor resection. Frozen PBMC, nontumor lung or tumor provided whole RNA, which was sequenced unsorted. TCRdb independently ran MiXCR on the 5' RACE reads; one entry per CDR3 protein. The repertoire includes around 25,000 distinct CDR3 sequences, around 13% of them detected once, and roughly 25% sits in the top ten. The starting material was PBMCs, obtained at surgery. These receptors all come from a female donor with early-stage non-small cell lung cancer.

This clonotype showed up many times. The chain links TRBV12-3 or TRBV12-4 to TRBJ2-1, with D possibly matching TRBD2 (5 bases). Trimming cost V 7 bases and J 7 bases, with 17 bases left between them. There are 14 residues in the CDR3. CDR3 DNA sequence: TGTGCCAGCACCCCGGACGGACTGGGGAATGAGCAGTTCTTC. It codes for CASTPDGLGNEQFF.

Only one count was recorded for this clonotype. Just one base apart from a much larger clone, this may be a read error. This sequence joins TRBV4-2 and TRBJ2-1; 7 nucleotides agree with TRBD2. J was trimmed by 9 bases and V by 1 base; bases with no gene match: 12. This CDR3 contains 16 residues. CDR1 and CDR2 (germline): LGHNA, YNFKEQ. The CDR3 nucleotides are TGTGCCAGCAGCCAAGCAGGGCCTGGCGGGAGTGTTGAGCAGTTCTTC. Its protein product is CASSQAGPGGSVEQFF.

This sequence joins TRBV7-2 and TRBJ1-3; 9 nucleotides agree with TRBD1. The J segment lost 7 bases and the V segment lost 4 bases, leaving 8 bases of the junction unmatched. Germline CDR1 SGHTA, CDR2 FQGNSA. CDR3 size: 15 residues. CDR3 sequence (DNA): TGTGCCAGCAGCTCCGGGACAGGGAAGGGGAACACCATATATTTT. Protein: CASSSGTGKGNTIYF.

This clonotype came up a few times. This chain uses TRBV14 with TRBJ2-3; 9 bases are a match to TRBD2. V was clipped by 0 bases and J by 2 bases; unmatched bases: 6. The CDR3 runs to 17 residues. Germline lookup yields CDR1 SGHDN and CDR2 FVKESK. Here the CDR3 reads CASSQEIAGDATDTQYF. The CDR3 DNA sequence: TGTGCCAGCAGCCAAGAAATAGCGGGAGACGCCACAGATACGCAGTATTTT.

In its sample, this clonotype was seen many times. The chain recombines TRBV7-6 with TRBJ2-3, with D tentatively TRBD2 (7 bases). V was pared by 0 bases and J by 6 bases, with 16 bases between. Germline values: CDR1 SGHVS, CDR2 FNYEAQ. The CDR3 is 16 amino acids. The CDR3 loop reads CASSLAGGASRDTQYF. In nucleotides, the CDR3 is TGTGCCAGCAGCTTAGCGGGGGGGGCCAGTAGGGATACGCAGTATTTT.

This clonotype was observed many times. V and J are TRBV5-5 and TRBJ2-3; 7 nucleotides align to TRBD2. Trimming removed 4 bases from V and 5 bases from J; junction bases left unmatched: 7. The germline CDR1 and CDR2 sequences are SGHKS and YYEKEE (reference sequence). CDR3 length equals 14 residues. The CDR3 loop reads CASSPRLAQDTQYF. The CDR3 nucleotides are TGTGCCAGCAGCCCAAGACTAGCTCAAGATACGCAGTATTTT.

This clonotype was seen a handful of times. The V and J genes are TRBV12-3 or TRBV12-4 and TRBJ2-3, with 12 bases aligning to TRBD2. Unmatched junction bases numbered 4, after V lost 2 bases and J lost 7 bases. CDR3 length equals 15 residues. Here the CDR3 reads CASSLSSGGVNTQYF. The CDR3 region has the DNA TGTGCCAGCAGTTTATCTAGCGGGGGGGTTAATACGCAGTATTTT.

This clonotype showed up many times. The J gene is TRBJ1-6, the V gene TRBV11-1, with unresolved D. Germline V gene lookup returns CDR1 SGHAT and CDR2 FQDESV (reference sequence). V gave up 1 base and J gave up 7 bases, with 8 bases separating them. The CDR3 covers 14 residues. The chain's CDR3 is CASSLVPENSPLHF. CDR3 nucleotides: TGTGCCAGCAGCTTAGTTCCAGAAAATTCACCCCTCCACTTT.

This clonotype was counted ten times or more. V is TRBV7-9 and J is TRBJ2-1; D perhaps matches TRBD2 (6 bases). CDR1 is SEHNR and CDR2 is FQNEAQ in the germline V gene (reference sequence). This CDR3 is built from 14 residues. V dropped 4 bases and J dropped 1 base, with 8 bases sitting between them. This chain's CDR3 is CASSSGSSYNEQFF. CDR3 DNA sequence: TGTGCCAGCAGCTCCGGGAGTTCCTACAATGAGCAGTTCTTC.

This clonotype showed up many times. CDR3 in amino acids: CASSDRAGATDTQYF. The CDR3 coding sequence is TGTGCCAGCAGTGACAGGGCCGGGGCCACAGATACGCAGTATTTT. The chain couples TRBV6-5 to TRBJ2-3, with 7 bases identical to TRBD1. The CDR3 has 15 residues. Germline CDR1 and CDR2: MNHEY and SVGAGI. J lost 2 bases, V lost 5 bases, and 7 bases had no gene match.

As DNA, the CDR3 is TGTGCCAGCACCTCCGGCAGCTCCTACACAGATACGCAGTATTTT. This codes for CASTSGSSYTDTQYF. The rearrangement links TRBV6-2 or TRBV6-3 to TRBJ2-3; D is undetermined. The V end was cut by 7 bases, the J end by 2 bases, with 16 bases between. Germline lookup yields CDR1 MNHEY and CDR2 SVGEGT. The CDR3 is 15 residues long.

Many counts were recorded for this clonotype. Here the CDR3 DNA reads TGTGCCAGCTCACCTCCAGACAGCCCCTACGAGCAGTACGTC. It yields the protein CASSPPDSPYEQYV. The V gene is TRBV18, the J gene TRBJ2-7; perhaps TRBD1 as D (5 bases). This CDR3 spans 14 amino acids. CDR1 is KGHSH and CDR2 is LQKENI in the germline V gene. V lost 3 bases to trimming and J lost 2 bases, with 11 bases between them.

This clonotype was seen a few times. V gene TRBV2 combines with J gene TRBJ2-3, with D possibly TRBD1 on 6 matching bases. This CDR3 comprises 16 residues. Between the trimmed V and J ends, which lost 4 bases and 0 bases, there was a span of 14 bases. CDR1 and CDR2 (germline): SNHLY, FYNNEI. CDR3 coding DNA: TGTGCCAGCAGTGTAAGGCGACAGGAAAGCACAGATACGCAGTATTTT. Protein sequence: CASSVRRQESTDTQYF.

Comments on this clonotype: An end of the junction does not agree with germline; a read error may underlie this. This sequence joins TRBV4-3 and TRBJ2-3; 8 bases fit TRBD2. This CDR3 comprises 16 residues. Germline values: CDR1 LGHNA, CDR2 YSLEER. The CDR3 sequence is CASSQGVAGGVDTKYF. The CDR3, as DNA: TGCGCCAGCAGCCAAGGCGTTGCGGGGGGTGTAGATACGAAGTATTTT.

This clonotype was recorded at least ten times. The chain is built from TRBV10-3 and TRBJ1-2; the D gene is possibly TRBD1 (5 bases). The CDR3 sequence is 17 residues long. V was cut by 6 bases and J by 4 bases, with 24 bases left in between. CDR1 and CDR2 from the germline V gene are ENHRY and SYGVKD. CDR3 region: CAIRHSGTSDFSYGYTF. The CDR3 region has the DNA TGTGCCATCAGGCACTCCGGGACTTCCGACTTCAGCTATGGCTACACCTTC.